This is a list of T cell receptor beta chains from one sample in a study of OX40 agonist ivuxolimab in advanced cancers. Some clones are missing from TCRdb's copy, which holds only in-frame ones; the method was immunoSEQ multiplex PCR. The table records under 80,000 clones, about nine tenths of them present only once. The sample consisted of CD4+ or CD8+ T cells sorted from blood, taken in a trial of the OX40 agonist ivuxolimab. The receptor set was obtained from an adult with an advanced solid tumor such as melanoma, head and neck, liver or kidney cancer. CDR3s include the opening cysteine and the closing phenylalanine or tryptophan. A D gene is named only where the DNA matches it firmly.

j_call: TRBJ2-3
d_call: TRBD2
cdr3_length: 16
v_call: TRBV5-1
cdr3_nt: TGCGCCAGCAGCTTGGGTACTAGCGGGAGAGCAGATACGCAGTATTTT
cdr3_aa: CASSLGTSGRADTQYF

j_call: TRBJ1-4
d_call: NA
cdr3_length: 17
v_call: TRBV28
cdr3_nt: TGTGCCAGCAGTCCCCACCGGTTGGCCTCAACTAATGAAAAACTGTTTTTT
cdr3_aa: CASSPHRLASTNEKLFF

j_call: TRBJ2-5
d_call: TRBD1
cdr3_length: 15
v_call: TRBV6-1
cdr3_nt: TGTGCCAGCAGCGTCCTACAGGGGGCAGGGGAGACCCAGTACTTC
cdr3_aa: CASSVLQGAGETQYF

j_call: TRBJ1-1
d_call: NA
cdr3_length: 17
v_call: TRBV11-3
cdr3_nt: TGTGCCAGCAGCCCAGGGGAGGCGTTGAATCGGGCCGGGGAAGCTTTCTTT
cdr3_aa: CASSPGEALNRAGEAFF

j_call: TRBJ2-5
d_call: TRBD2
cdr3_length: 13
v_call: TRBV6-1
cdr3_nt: TGTGCCAGCCGATTAGCGGGAGGAGAGACCCAGTACTTC
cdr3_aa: CASRLAGGETQYF

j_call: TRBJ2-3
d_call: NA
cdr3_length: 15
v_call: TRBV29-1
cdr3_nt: TGCAGCGTCGCAAACCGGGACCGGGGGACAGATACGCAGTATTTT
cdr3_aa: CSVANRDRGTDTQYF

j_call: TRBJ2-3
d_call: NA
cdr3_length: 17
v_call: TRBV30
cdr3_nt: TGTGCCTGGAGTAGCGCCCGGATGGGGGCCAGCACAGATACGCAGTATTTT
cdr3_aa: CAWSSARMGASTDTQYF

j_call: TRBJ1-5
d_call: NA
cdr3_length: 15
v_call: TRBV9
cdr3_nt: TGTGCCAGCAGCGTAGACGGGACACCGCATCAGCCCCAGCATTTT
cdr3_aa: CASSVDGTPHQPQHF

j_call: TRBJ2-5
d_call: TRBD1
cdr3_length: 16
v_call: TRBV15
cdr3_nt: TGTGCCACCAGCAGAGGGGGACAGGGGAAGAAAGAGACCCAGTACTTC
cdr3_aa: CATSRGGQGKKETQYF

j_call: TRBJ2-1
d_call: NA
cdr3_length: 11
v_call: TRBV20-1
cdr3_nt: TGCAGTGCTAGAGATTCAGCGATAAGAGTCTTC
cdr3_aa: CSARDSAIRVF

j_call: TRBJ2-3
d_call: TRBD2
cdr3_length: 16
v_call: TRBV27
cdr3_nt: TGTGCCAGCAGTTTGGGGGTAGCGGGAGAGGGGGATACGCAGTATTTT
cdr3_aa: CASSLGVAGEGDTQYF

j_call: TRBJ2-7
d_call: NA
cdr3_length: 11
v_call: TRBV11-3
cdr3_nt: TGTGCCAGCAGCTCGGCCTACGAGCAGTACTTC
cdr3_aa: CASSSAYEQYF

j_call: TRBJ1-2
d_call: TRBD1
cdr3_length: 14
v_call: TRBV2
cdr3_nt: TGTGCCAGCAGCACAACAGGGGCTTACTATGGCTACACCTTC
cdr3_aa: CASSTTGAYYGYTF

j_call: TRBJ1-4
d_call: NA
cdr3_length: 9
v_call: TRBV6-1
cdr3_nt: TGTGCCAGAAATGAAAAACTGTTTTTT
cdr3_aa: CARNEKLFF

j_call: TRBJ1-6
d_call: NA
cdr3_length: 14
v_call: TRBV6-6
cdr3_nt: TGTGCCAGCAGCCCCGCCCAAAGAGAAACACCCCTCCACTTT
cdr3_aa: CASSPAQRETPLHF

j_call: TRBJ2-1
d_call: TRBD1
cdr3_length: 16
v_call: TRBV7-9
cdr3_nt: TGTGCCAGCAGCCCTAGGACAGGGGGGCTCTACAATGAGCAGTTCTTC
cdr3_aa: CASSPRTGGLYNEQFF

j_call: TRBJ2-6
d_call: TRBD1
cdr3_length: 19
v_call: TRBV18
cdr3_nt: TGTGCCAGCTCACCCCGGACAGGGGGCGTAGGAGCTGGGGCCAACGTCCTGACTTTC
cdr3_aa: CASSPRTGGVGAGANVLTF

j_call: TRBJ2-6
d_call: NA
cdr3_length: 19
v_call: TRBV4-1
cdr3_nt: TGCGCCAGCAGCCAAGATAGCGCCACCGCCACGAGTGGGGCCAACGTCCTGACTTTC
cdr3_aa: CASSQDSATATSGANVLTF

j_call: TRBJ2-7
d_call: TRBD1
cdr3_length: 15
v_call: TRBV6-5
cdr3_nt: TGTGCCAGCAGCCGCCAAGGGGGCGGCTCCTACGAGCAGTACTTC
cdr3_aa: CASSRQGGGSYEQYF

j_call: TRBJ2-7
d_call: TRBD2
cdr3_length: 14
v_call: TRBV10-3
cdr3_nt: TGTGCCATCAGTGATAGGAGCGGGGACGGGGAGCAGTACTTC
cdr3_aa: CAISDRSGDGEQYF

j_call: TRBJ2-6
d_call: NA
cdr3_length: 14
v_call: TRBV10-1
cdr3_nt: TGCGCCAGCAGTGGAGGGACTGGGGCCAACGTCCTGACTTTC
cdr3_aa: CASSGGTGANVLTF

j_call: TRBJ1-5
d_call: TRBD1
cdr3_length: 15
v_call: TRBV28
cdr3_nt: TGTGCCAGCAGTTTGAGACAGGGCATAAATCAGCCCCAGCATTTT
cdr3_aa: CASSLRQGINQPQHF

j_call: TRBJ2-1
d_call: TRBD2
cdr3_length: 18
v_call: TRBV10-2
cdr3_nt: TGCGCCAGCAGTGGGACTAGCGGGAGTGCGGGACTTTACAATGAGCAGTTCTTC
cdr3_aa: CASSGTSGSAGLYNEQFF

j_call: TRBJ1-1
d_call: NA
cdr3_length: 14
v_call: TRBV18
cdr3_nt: TGTGCCAGCTCCCCCGGACTAGGAGGGACTGAAGCTTTCTTT
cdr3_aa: CASSPGLGGTEAFF

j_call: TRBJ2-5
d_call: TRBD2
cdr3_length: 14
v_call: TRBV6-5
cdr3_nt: TGTGCCAGCAGGCCCACCGGGACTAGCGGGCGGCAGTACTTC
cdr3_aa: CASRPTGTSGRQYF

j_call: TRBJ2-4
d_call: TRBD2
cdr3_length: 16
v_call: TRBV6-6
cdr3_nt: TGTGCCAGCAGCCCCGTGGGGGGGTCAGCCAAAAACATTCAGTACTTC
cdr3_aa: CASSPVGGSAKNIQYF

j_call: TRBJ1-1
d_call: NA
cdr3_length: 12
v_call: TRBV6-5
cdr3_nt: TGTGCCAGCAGTTACGTCGGGGGCCAAGCTTTCTTT
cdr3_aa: CASSYVGGQAFF

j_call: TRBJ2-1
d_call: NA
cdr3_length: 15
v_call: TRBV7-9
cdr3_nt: TGTGCCAGCAGCCAGCCCGGGACTTATTACAATGAGCAGTTCTTC
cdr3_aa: CASSQPGTYYNEQFF

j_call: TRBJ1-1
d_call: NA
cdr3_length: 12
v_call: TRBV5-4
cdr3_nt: TGTGCCAGCAGGGGGCTGAGCACTGAAGCTTTCTTT
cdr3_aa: CASRGLSTEAFF

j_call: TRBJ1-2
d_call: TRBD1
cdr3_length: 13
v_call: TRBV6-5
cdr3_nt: TGTGCCAGCAGTTTCACAGGGGGCTATGGCTACACCTTC
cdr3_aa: CASSFTGGYGYTF

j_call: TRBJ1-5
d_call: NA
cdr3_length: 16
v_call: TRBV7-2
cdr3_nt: TGTGCCAGCAGCCCCTGGGGGGGGCGCGCGTCCCAGCCCCAGCATTTT
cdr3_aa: CASSPWGGRASQPQHF

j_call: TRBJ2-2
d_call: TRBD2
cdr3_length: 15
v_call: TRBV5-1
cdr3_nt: TGCGCCAGCAGCTTGGGGAGCGGGAGTACCGGGGAGCTGTTTTTT
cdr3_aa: CASSLGSGSTGELFF

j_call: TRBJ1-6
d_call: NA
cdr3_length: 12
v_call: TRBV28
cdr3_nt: TGTGCCAGCAATCTACTCGGCTCACCCCTCCACTTT
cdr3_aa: CASNLLGSPLHF

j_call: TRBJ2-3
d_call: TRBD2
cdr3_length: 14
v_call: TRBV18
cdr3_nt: TGTGCCAGCTCACCAGGAGGCGGGGGAGATACGCAGTATTTT
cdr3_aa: CASSPGGGGDTQYF

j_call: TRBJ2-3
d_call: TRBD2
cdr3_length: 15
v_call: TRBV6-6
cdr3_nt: TGTGCCAGCAGTGCCAGACTAGCGGGGGGTACATGGGCGTATTTT
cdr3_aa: CASSARLAGGTWAYF

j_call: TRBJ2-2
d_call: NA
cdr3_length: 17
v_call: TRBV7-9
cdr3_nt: TGTGCCAGCAGCTCGCCCTCCCGGGACCCGAACACCGGGGAGCTGTTTTTT
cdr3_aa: CASSSPSRDPNTGELFF